This note documents a single T cell receptor (beta chain) sequence. This record comes from a study of blood T cell repertoires in COVID-19. The CDR3 runs 13 residues. V dropped 2 bases and J dropped 7 bases, with 6 bases sitting between them. The repertoire was sequenced with immunoSEQ multiplex PCR; TCRdb's copy has only in-frame clones and lacks some. Among around 130,000 clones listed, 70% to 90% were seen once. The rearrangement uses TRBV12-3 or TRBV12-4 and TRBJ1-6; D gene unclear. The sequence was obtained from a woman in her sixties with acute or convalescent COVID-19. The sequenced sample consisted of peripheral blood. The DNA of the CDR3 is TGTGCCAGCAGTTTAAAGAGGAATTCACCCCTCCACTTT. It encodes CASSLKRNSPLHF.